Listed below are T cell receptor beta chains from one sample, sequenced in a study of primary melanoma T cells and metastatic recurrence. The data were produced by immunoSEQ multiplex PCR, yet TCRdb's version contains in-frame clones alone and is incomplete. This sample's table has around 16 clones. Input material: melanoma tumor tissue. The source is a human donor with melanoma. Both conserved end residues are part of each CDR3. A D gene is named only where the DNA matches it firmly. For some rows the clone size is stated as once, few or many, or as a class when expanded; others skip it.

d_call: -
clone_size: -
v_call: TRBV1
j_call: TRBJ1-1
cdr3_nt: TGCGCCAGCAGCCATCGACAGGACACTGAAGCTTTCTTT
cdr3_aa: CASSHRQDTEAFF

d_call: -
clone_size: -
v_call: TRBV25-1
j_call: TRBJ2-7
cdr3_nt: TGTGCCAGCAGTGGGCGGTGGAACGAGCAGTACTTC
cdr3_aa: CASSGRWNEQYF

d_call: -
clone_size: -
v_call: TRBV6-8
j_call: TRBJ2-1
cdr3_nt: TGTGCCAGCAGTCCGATTGTAAGCTCCTACAATGAGCAGTTCTTC
cdr3_aa: CASSPIVSSYNEQFF

d_call: TRBD2
clone_size: -
v_call: TRBV19
j_call: TRBJ2-1
cdr3_nt: TGTGCCAGTAGTATGACTAGCGGGAATTACAATGAGCAGTTCTTC
cdr3_aa: CASSMTSGNYNEQFF

d_call: TRBD1
clone_size: -
v_call: TRBV27
j_call: TRBJ1-6
cdr3_nt: TGTGCCAGCAGGACAGGGGGCCTTAATTCACCCCTCCACTTT
cdr3_aa: CASRTGGLNSPLHF

d_call: TRBD1
clone_size: few
v_call: TRBV11-3
j_call: TRBJ1-1
cdr3_nt: TGTGCCAGCAGCTACCGGGACAGCTGGAACACTGAAGCTTTCTTT
cdr3_aa: CASSYRDSWNTEAFF